These 7 T cell receptor beta chains were sequenced from one sample in a study of blood T cell repertoires in COVID-19. Sequencing used immunoSEQ multiplex PCR; TCRdb keeps in-frame clones, though not all of them. Counted here are some 120,000 clones, around 82% occurring once; the ten biggest clones make up roughly an eighth. What was sequenced was peripheral blood. The source is a woman in her twenties or thirties who had recovered from COVID-19.

This clone appeared once. The chain recombines TRBV19 with TRBJ2-1; TRBD1 aligns across 9 bases. Looked up from germline, CDR1 is LNHDA and CDR2 is SQIVND (reference sequence). The CDR3 covers 17 residues. V lost 7 bases to trimming and J lost 7 bases; unmatched junction nucleotides: 17. The CDR3 loop reads CASNRLLPGQGVNEQFF. The CDR3 nucleotides read TGTGCCAGTAACCGCCTACTCCCGGGACAGGGAGTAAATGAGCAGTTCTTC.

This chain joins TRBV25-1 and TRBJ2-5, with TRBD2 identical over 7 bases. J lost 1 base, V lost 6 bases, and 11 bases had no gene match. The CDR3 has 16 amino acids. Germline lookup yields CDR1 MGHDK and CDR2 SYGVNS. CDR3 sequence reads: CASRPGLNHFQETQYF. DNA of the CDR3: TGTGCCAGCAGACCGGGACTAAACCACTTCCAAGAGACCCAGTACTTC.

This chain uses TRBV6-5 with TRBJ1-2; 7 positions agree with TRBD1. The J segment lost 0 bases and the V segment lost 6 bases, leaving 4 bases of the junction unmatched. CDR1 MNHEY and CDR2 SVGAGI come from the germline V gene. The CDR3 has 14 amino acids. The chain's CDR3 is CASRTGNPNYGYTF. The CDR3 DNA reads as TGTGCCAGCAGGACAGGGAATCCTAACTATGGCTACACCTTC.

This chain joins TRBV6-6 and TRBJ1-5; D is possibly TRBD1 (6 bases). The CDR3 covers 16 residues. The V gene's germline CDR1 is MNHNY and CDR2 SVGAGI (reference sequence). The V gene lost 2 bases and the J gene lost 3 bases, with 14 bases spanning the gap. As DNA, the CDR3 is TGTGCCAGCAGTTACAAACCCTACAGGGACAATCAGCCCCAGCATTTT. Its protein product is CASSYKPYRDNQPQHF.

The chain employs TRBV7-2 and TRBJ1-2; no definite D call. The CDR3 length is 11 residues. The V end lost 5 bases, the J end lost 7 bases, and 8 bases lay between the germline ends. Per the germline V gene, CDR1 is SGHTA and CDR2 is FQGNSA. The CDR3 loop reads CASSNAAGYTF. CDR3 nucleotides: TGTGCCAGCAGCAACGCGGCTGGCTACACCTTC.

J is TRBJ2-3 and V is TRBV30; perhaps TRBD2 as D (6 bases). Looked up from germline, CDR1 is GTSNPN and CDR2 is SVGIG (reference sequence). Trimming removed 4 bases at V and 2 bases at J, with 22 bases between. This CDR3 contains 17 residues. DNA of the CDR3: TGTGCCTGGATGGGCGGGGACGCCTCCATTCTCACAGATACGCAGTATTTT. This gives the protein CAWMGGDASILTDTQYF.

This chain connects TRBV7-9 to TRBJ2-3; 7 bases are a match to TRBD2. The germline V gene encodes CDR1 SEHNR and CDR2 FQNEAQ (reference sequence). The length of the CDR3 is 15 residues. The J segment lost 0 bases and the V segment lost 8 bases, leaving 8 bases of the junction unmatched. The chain's CDR3 is CASGTSDPSTDTQYF. Here the CDR3 DNA reads TGTGCCAGCGGCACTAGCGACCCTAGCACAGATACGCAGTATTTT.